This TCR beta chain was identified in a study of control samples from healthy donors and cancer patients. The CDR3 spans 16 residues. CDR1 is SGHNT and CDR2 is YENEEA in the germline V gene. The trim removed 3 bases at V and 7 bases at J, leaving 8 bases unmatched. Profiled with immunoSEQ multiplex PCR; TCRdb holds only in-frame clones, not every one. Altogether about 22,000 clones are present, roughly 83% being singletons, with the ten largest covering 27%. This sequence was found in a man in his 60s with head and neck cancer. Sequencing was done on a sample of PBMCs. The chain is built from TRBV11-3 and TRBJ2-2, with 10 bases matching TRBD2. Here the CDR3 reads CASSFLAGGRGGELFF. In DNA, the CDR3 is TGTGCCAGCAGCTTCTTAGCGGGGGGCAGGGGCGGGGAGCTGTTTTTT. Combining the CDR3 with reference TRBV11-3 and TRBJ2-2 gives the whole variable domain EAGVVQSPRYKIIEKKQPVAFWCNPISGHNTLYWYLQNLGQGPELLIRYENEEAVDDSQLPKDRFSAERLKGVDSTLKIQPAELGDSAVYLCASSFLAGGRGGELFFGEGSRLTVL.